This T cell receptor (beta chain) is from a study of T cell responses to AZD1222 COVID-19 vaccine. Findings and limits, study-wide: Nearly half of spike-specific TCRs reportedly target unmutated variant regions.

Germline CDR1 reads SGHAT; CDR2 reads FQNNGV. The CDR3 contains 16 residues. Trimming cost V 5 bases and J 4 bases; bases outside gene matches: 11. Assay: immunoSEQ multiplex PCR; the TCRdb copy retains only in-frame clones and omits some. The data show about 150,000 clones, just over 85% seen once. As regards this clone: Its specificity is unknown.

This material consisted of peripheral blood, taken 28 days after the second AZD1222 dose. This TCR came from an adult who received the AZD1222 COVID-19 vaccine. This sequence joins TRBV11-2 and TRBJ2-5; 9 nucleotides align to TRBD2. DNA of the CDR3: TGTGCCAGCAGCCCCGTAGCGCGGGGGGGTATAGAGACCCAGTACTTC. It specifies CASSPVARGGIETQYF.